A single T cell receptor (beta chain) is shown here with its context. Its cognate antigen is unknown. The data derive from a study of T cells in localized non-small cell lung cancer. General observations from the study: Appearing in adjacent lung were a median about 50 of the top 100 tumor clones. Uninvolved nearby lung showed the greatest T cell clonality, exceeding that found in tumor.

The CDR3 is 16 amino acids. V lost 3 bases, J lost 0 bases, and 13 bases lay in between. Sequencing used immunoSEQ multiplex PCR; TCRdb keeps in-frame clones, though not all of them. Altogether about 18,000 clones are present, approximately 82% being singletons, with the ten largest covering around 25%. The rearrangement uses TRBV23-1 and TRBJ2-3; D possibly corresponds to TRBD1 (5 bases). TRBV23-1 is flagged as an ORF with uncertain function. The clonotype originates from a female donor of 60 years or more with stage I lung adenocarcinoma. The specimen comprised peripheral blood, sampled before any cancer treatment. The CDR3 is CASSQDDRTSTDTQYF. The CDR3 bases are TGCGCCAGCAGTCAGGACGACAGAACTAGCACAGATACGCAGTATTTT.